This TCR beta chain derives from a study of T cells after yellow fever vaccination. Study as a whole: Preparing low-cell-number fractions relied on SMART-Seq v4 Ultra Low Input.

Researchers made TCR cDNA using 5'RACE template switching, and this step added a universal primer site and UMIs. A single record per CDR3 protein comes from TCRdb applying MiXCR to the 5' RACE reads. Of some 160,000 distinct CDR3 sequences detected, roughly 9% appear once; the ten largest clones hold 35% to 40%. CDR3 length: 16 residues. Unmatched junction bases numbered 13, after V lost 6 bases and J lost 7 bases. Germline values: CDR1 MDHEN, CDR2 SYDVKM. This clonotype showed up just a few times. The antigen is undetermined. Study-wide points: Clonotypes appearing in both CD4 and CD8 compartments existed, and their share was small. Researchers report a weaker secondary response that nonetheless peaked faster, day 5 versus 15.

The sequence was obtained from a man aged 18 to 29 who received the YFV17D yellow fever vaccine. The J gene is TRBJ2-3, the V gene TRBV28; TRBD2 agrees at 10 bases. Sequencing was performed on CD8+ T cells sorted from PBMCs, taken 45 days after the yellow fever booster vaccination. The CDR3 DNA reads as TGTGCCAGCAGGTCACTAGCGGGGCTTTGGTTTTATACGCAGTATTTT. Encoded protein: CASRSLAGLWFYTQYF.